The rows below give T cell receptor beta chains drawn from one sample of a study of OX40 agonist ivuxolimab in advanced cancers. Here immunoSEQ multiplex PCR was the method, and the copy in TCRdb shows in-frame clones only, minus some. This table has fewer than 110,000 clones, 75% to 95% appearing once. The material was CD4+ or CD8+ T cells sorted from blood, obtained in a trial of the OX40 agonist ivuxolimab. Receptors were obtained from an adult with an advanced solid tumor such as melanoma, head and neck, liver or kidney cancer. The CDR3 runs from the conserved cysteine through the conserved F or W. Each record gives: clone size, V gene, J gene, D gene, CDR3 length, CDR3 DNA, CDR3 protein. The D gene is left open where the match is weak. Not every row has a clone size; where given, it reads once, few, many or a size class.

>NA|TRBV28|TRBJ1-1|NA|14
TGTGCCAGCAGTTTATTAGGAGGGAACACTGAAGCTTTCTTT
CASSLLGGNTEAFF
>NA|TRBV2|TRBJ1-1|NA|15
TGTGCCAGCACCCCCCTGCGGACGGTGAACACTGAAGCTTTCTTT
CASTPLRTVNTEAFF
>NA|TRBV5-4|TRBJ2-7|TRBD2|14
TGTGCCAGCAGCGACATTACTAGCGGGAGAGAGCAGTACTTC
CASSDITSGREQYF
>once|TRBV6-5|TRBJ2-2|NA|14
TGTGCCGGCAGCCGAGCAGGGAGCACCGGGGAGCTGTTTTTT
CAGSRAGSTGELFF
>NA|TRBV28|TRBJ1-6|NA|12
TGTGCCAGCACCGTAGAGAATTCACCCCTCCACTTT
CASTVENSPLHF
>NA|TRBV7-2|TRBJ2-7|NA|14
TGTGCCAGCAGCTTAAAAACAGGGTACCACGAGCAGTACTTC
CASSLKTGYHEQYF
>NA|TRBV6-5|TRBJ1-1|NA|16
TGTGCCAGCAGTTACGGGGGAGGGGGTGAGAACACTGAAGCTTTCTTT
CASSYGGGGENTEAFF
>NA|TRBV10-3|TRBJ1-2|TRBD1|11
TGTGCCATCAGGACAGGGGTTGGCTACACCTTC
CAIRTGVGYTF
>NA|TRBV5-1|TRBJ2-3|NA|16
TGCGCCAGCAGCTTGTTCGGGGGAGTGGGGGCAGATACGCAGTATTTT
CASSLFGGVGADTQYF
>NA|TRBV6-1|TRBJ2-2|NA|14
TGTGCCAGCAGCGTCAGGGGGAACACCGGGGAGCTGTTTTTT
CASSVRGNTGELFF
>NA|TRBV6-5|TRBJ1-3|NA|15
TGTGCCAGCAGTCTCAACAGACTTGCTGGAAACACCATATATTTT
CASSLNRLAGNTIYF
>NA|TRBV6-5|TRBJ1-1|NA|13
TGTGCCAGCAGAGACACAGGGAACACTGAAGCTTTCTTT
CASRDTGNTEAFF
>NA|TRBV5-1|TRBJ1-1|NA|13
TGCGCCAGCAGGATTGGAATGAACACTGAAGCTTTCTTT
CASRIGMNTEAFF
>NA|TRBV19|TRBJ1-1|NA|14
TGTGCCAGTAATCCGAGAACCATGAACACTGAAGCTTTCTTT
CASNPRTMNTEAFF
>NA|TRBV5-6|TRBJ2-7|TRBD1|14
TGTGCCAGCAGCTTCGGGACAGGGATATACGAGCAGTACTTC
CASSFGTGIYEQYF
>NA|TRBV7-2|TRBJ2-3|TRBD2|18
TGTGCCAGCAGCTTAGAGGGCCTAGCGGGAGGGTACACAGATACGCAGTATTTT
CASSLEGLAGGYTDTQYF
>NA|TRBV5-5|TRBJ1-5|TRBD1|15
TGTGCCAGCAGCCGTGGGCAGGGGGAATATCAGCCCCAGCATTTT
CASSRGQGEYQPQHF
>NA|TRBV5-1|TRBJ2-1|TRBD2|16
TGCGCCAGCAGCTCAAGCGGGGGGAGCTCCTACAATGAGCAGTTCTTC
CASSSSGGSSYNEQFF
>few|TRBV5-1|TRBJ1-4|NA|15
TGCGCCAGCAGCTTGGTCCAGGCAACTAATGAAAAACTGTTTTTT
CASSLVQATNEKLFF
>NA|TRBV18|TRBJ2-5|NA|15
TGTGCCAGCTCACCTAGACGGGAGATCCAAGAGACCCAGTACTTC
CASSPRREIQETQYF
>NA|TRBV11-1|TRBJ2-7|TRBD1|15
TGTGCCAGCAGCTCACCGGGACAGGGTCTATACGAGCAGTACTTC
CASSSPGQGLYEQYF
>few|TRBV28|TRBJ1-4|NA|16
TGTGCCAGCAGCGCTGGGGAAGAAACAACTAATGAAAAACTGTTTTTT
CASSAGEETTNEKLFF
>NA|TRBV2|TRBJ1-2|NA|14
TGTGCCAGCAGTGAGGGCAGGGCCGAAGGAGGCTACACCTTC
CASSEGRAEGGYTF
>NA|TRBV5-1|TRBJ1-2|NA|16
TGCGCCAGCAGCTTCCCCCAGGGAGATGGGTACTATGGCTACACCTTC
CASSFPQGDGYYGYTF
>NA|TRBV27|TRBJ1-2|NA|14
TGTGCCAGCAGTTTTCGAGGAGGCCACTATGGCTACACCTTC
CASSFRGGHYGYTF
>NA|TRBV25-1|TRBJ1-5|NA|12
TGTGCCAGCAGTGAGGGCGCTACGCCCCAGCATTTT
CASSEGATPQHF
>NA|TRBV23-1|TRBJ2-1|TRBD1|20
TGCGCCAGCAGTCAATCACGGATCCGGGACAGGGTTATAGGATACAATGAGCAGTTCTTC
CASSQSRIRDRVIGYNEQFF
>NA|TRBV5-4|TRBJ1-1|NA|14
TGTGCCAGCAGCTTAGGGACACTGAGGGGTGAAGCTTTCTTT
CASSLGTLRGEAFF
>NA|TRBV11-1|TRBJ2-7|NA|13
TGTGCCAGCAGCTTTGGTCGGGACTACGAGCAGTACTTC
CASSFGRDYEQYF
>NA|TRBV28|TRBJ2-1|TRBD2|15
TGTGCCAGCAGTTCTCCTAGCGGTCCCTACAATGAGCAGTTCTTC
CASSSPSGPYNEQFF
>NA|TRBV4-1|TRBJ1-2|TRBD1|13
TGCGCCAGCAGCCACGGGACAGGGGCCGGCTACACCTTC
CASSHGTGAGYTF
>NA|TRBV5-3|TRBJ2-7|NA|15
TGTGCCAGAAGCTTGGCGGGGAGGCCGAACTACGAGCAGTACTTC
CARSLAGRPNYEQYF
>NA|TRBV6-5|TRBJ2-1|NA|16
TGTGCCAGCAGTTACTCGAACCCCTTGTTGTTCCGTGAGCAGTTCTTC
CASSYSNPLLFREQFF
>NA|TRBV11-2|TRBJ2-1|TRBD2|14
TGTGCCAGCAGCTTATATGCTAGCGGAAATGAGCAGTTCTTC
CASSLYASGNEQFF
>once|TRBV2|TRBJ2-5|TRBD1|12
TGTGCCCCGAGGGGGCGCCAAGAGACCCAGTACTTC
CAPRGRQETQYF
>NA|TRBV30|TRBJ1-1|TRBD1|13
TGTGCCTGGAGCGGGACAGAAGACACTGAAGCTTTCTTT
CAWSGTEDTEAFF
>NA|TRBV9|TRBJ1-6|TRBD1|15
TGTGCCAGCAGCGTCCGGGACAGATATAATTCACCCCTCCACTTT
CASSVRDRYNSPLHF
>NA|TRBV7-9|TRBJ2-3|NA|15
TGTGCCAGCAGCTTAGTCGGGACGGTCACAGATACGCAGTATTTT
CASSLVGTVTDTQYF
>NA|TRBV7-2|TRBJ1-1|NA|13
TGTGCCAGCAGCCGCGATTTGAACACTGAAGCTTTCTTT
CASSRDLNTEAFF
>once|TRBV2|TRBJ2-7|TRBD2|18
TGTGCCAGCAGTGAACCCGGGACTAGCGGGAATGAGGCCCACGAGCAGTACTTC
CASSEPGTSGNEAHEQYF
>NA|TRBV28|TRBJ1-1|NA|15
TGTGCCAGCAGTTTAGTGGTCAGGGTCGGCACTGAAGCTTTCTTT
CASSLVVRVGTEAFF
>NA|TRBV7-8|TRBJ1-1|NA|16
TGTGCCAGCAGCCAGGGGCCCCCGGTCATGAACACTGAAGCTTTCTTT
CASSQGPPVMNTEAFF
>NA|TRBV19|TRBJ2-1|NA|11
TGTGCCACGACAAAGGGGGAGCGGCAGTTCTTC
CATTKGERQFF
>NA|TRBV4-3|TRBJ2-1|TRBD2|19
TGCGCCAGCAGCCAAGATTACATCCAGGGGACTAGCGAGTTTAGAGAGCAGTTCTTC
CASSQDYIQGTSEFREQFF
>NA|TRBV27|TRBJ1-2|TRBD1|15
TGTGCCAGCAGTCAAATCAGGGGGCCGGGGCTCGGCTACACCTTC
CASSQIRGPGLGYTF
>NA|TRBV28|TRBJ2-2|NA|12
TGTGCCAGCAGTTTAGGGGTCGGGGAGCTGTTTTTT
CASSLGVGELFF
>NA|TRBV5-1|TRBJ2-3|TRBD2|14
TGCGCCAGCAGCTTCAGCGGGAGTACAGATACGCAGTATTTT
CASSFSGSTDTQYF
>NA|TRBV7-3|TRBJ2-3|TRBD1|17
TGTGCCAGCAGCTTAGCCCCCGAGGGGGCAGGCACAGATACGCAGTATTTT
CASSLAPEGAGTDTQYF
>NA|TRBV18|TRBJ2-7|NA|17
TGTGCCAGCTCGCCACCCACGGGCCAGTCAAGCTCCTACGAGCAGTACTTC
CASSPPTGQSSSYEQYF
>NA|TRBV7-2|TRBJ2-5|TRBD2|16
TGTGCCAGCAGCTCCGCGCGACTAGCGGGAAGAGAGACCCAGTACTTC
CASSSARLAGRETQYF
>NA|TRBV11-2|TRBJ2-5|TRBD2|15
TGTGCCAGCAGCCCTTGGGGGGGTATGGGGGAGACCCAGTACTTC
CASSPWGGMGETQYF
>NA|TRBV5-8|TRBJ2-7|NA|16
TGTGCCAGCAGCTTGGCCCGGTCTACTCAGTCCTACGAGCAGTACTTC
CASSLARSTQSYEQYF
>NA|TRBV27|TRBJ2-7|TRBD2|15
TGTGCCAGCAATTCCAGGACTAGAGCCTTTGTCGAGCAGTACTTC
CASNSRTRAFVEQYF
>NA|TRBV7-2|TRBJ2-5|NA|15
TGTGCCAGCAGCTTCGAGTCCTCTAGGTTATCGGCCCAGTACTTC
CASSFESSRLSAQYF
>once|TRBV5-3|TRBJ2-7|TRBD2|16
TGTGCCAGAAGCTTTCCGGGACTAGCGGGCTTTTACGAGCAGTACTTC
CARSFPGLAGFYEQYF